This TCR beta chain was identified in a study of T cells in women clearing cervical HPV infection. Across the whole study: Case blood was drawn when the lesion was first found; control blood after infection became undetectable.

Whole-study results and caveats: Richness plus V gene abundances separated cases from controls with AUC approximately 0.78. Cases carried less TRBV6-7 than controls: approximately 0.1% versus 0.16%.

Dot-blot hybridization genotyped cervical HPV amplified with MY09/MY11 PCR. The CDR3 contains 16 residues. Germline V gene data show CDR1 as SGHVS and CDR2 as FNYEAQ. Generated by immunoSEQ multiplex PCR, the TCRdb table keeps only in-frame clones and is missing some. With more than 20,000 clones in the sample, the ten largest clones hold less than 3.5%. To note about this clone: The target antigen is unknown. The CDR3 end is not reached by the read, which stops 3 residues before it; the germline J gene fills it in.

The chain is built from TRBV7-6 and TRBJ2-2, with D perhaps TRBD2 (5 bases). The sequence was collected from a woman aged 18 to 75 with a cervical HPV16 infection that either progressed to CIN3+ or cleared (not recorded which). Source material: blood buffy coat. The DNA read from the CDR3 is TGTGCCAGCAGCTGGGGTCGGGCGACCGGGGATGAAAAG. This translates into CASSWGRATGDEK. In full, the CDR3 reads CASSWGRATGDEKLFF.